The 5 T cell receptor beta chains in this list originate from one sample, sequenced in a study of neurological immune-mediated disorders. Each CDR3 protein gets one entry after TCRdb re-called the 5' RACE reads with MiXCR. This table holds some 46,000 distinct CDR3 sequences, 10% to 13% found once. The specimen sequenced was PBMCs. The receptors here all came from a man between 65 and 85 years old with HTLV-1-associated myelopathy (HAM/TSP).

This clonotype was found many times. The gene calls are TRBV11-2 and TRBJ2-1, with 11 bases that match TRBD2. This CDR3 is built from 15 residues. The germline V gene encodes CDR1 SGHAT and CDR2 FQNNGV. The V and J ends lost 1 base and 6 bases, in that order; junction bases with no gene match: 2. This chain's CDR3 is CASSLVSGRANEQFF. Written as DNA, the CDR3 is TGTGCCAGCAGCTTAGTTAGCGGGAGGGCCAATGAGCAGTTCTTC.

This clonotype was seen many times. CDR3 residues: CASSSTRGPPNWALHF. The CDR3 coding sequence is TGTGCCAGCAGCTCCACCAGGGGGCCCCCGAATTGGGCCCTCCACTTT. This chain connects TRBV9 to TRBJ1-6; 8 bases fit TRBD1. V trimming: 4 bases; J trimming: 14 bases; junction bases outside the gene matches: 17. The CDR3 contains 16 residues. Germline V gene sequence: CDR1 SGDLS, CDR2 YYNGEE.

This clonotype was recorded many times. J is TRBJ1-5 and V is TRBV20-1, with 7 bases that match TRBD1. The germline V gene has CDR1 DFQATT and CDR2 SNEGSKA (reference sequence). With 1 base clipped from V and 4 bases from J, the junction kept 1 base outside the gene matches. The CDR3 extends over 13 amino acids. CDR3 amino acids: CSARAQGNQPQHF. CDR3 nucleotide sequence: TGCAGTGCTAGAGCACAGGGGAATCAGCCCCAGCATTTT.

V is TRBV12-3 or TRBV12-4 and J is TRBJ2-7, with 9 bases lining up with TRBD1. The CDR3 is made up of 19 amino acids. With 6 bases clipped from V and 2 bases from J, the junction kept 20 bases outside the gene matches. CDR3 sequence reads: CASSADRGGYSGLPYEQYF. The CDR3 DNA follows: TGTGCCAGCAGCGCGGACAGGGGAGGGTATAGCGGCCTTCCCTACGAGCAGTACTTC.

This clonotype occurred many times. V and J are TRBV27 and TRBJ2-5; TRBD1 agrees at 9 bases. V shed 3 bases, J shed 4 bases, and the junction held 9 bases outside the gene matches. This CDR3 region has 16 residues. CDR1 and CDR2 (germline): MNHEY, SMNVEV (reference sequence). CDR3 DNA: TGTGCCAGCAGTTTCGGGACAGGGCTATCGGGAGAGACCCAGTACTTC. Amino acid sequence: CASSFGTGLSGETQYF.